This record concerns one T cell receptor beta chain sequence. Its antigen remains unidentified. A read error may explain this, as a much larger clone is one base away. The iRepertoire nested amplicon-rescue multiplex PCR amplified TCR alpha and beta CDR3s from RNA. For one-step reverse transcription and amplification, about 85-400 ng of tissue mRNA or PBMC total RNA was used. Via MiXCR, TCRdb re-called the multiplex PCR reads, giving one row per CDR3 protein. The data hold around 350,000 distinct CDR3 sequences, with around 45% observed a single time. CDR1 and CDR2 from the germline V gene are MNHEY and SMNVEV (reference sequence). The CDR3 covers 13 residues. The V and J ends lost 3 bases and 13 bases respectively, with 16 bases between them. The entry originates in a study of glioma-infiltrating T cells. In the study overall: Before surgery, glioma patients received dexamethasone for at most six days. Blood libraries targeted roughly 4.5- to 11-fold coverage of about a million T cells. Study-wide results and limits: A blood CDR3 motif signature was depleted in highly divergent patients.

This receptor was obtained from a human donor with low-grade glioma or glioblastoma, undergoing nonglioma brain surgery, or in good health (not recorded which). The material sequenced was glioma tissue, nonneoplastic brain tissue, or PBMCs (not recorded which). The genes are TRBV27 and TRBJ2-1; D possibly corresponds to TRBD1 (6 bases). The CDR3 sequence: CASSFDRKETQFF. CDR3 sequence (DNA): TGTGCCAGCAGTTTCGACAGGAAAGAGACCCAGTTCTTC.